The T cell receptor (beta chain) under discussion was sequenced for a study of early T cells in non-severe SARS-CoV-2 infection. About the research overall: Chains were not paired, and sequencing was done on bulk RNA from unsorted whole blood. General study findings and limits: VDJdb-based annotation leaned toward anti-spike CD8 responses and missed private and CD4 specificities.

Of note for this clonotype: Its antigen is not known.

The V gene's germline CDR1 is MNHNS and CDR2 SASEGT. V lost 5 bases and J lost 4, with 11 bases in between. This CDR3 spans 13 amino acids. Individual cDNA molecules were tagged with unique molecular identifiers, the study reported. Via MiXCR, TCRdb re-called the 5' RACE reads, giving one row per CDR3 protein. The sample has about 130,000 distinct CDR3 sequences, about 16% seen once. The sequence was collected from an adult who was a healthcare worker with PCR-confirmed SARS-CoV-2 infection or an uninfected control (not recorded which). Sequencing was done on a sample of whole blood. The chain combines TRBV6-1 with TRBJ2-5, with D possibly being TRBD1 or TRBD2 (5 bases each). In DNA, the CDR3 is TGTGCCAGCAGTCCCGTGAGGGGAGAGACCCAGTACTTC. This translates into CASSPVRGETQYF.